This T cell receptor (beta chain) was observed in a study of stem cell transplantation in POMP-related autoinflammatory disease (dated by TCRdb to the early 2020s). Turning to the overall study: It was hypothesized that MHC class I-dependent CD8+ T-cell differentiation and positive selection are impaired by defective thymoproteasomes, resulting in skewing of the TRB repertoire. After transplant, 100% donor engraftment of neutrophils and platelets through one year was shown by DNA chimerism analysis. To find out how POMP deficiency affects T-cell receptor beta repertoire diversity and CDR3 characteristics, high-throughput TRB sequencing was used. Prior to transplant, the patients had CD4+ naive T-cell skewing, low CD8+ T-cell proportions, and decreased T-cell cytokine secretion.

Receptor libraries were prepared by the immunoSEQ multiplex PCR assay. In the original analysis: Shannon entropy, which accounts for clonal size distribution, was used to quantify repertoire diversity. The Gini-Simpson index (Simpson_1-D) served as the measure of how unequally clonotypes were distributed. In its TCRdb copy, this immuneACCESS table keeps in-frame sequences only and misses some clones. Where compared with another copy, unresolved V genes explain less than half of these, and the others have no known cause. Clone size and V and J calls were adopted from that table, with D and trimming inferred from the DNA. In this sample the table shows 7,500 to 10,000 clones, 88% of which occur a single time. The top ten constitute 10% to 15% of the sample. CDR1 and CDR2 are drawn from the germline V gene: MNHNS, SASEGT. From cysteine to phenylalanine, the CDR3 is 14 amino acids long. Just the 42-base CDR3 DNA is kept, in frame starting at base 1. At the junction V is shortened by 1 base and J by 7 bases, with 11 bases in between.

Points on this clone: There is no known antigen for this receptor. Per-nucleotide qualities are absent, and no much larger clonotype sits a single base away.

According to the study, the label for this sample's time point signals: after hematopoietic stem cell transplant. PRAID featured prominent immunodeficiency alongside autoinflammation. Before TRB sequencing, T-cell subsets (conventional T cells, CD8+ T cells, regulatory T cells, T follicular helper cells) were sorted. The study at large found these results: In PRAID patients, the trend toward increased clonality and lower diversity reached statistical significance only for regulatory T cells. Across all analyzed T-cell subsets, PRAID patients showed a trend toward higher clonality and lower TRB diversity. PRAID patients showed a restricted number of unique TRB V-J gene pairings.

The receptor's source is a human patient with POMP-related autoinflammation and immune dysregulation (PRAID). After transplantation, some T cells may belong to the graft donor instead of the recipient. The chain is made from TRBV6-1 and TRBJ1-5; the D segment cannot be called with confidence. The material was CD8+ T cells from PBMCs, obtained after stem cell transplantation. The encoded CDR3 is CASSEVGGFQPQHF. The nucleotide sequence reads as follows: TGTGCCAGCAGTGAAGTGGGAGGGTTCCAGCCCCAGCATTTT.